The entry below gives a single TCR beta chain sequence along with its context. CDR1 is LNHDA and CDR2 is SQIVND in the germline V gene (reference sequence). Losses at the gene ends were 6 bases for V and 4 bases for J; bases not matched to a gene: 11. The CDR3 is 16 amino acids. Profiled with immunoSEQ multiplex PCR; TCRdb holds only in-frame clones, not every one. The table includes about 330,000 clones, roughly 90% detected once. This record comes from a study of blood T cell repertoires in COVID-19. Study overall: Both acute and convalescent COVID-19 samples were obtained from the United States, Italy and Spain.

The material sequenced was PBMCs or T cells enriched from blood (not recorded which). This chain joins TRBV19 and TRBJ1-5; 8 bases agree with TRBD1. This clonotype was obtained from a woman aged 30 to 39 who had recovered from COVID-19. The CDR3 protein is CASSLGADRGNQPQHF. The CDR3, as DNA: TGTGCCAGTAGCTTGGGGGCTGACAGGGGAAATCAGCCCCAGCATTTT.